This T cell receptor beta chain originates from a study of blood T cells in healthy people across ages. The study, taken as a whole, reports: The study could not conclusively compare naive and antigen-experienced cells, given its unsorted PBMCs. Observed TCR beta diversity per million T cells went down as age went up. This fall followed a roughly linear course with age.

V was pared by 2 bases and J by 2 bases, with 10 bases between. CDR3 length: 15 residues. Per germline, CDR1 SGHTA and CDR2 FQGTGA. Concerning this clonotype: Its antigen remains unknown.

No fewer than 6 micrograms of total RNA were isolated from every sample. With a J-beta primer mix and a sample-barcoded 5' primer, a second PCR ran roughly 6 to 11 cycles. TCRdb itself ran the 5' RACE reads through MiXCR, one entry per CDR3 protein. The repertoire has over 600,000 distinct CDR3 sequences, 56% of them found once; the top ten carry 20% to 30%. Sequences were obtained from blood. This receptor was taken from a man in his forties in good health. The V gene is TRBV7-3, the J gene TRBJ2-1; the D gene is possibly TRBD1 (6 bases). Written as DNA, the CDR3 is TGTGCCAGCAGCTTAGTGGGGGCAACCTACAATGAGCAGTTCTTC. This translates into CASSLVGATYNEQFF.